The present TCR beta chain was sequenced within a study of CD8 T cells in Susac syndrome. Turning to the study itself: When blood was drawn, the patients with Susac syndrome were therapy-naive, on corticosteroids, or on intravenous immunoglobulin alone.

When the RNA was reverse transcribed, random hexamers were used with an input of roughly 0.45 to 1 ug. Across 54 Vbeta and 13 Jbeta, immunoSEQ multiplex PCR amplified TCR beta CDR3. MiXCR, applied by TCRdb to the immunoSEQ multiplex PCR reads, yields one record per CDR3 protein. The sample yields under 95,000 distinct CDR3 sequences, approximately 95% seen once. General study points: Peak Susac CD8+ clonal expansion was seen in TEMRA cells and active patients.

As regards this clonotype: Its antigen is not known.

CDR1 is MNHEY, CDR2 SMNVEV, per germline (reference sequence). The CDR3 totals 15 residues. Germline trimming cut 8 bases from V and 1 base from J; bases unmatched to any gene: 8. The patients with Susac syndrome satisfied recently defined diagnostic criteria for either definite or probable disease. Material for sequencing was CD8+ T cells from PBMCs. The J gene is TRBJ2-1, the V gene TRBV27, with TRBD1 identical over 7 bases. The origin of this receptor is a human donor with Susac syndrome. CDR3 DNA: TGTGCCAGCTCGATCCAGGGACAGTCCTACAATGAGCAGTTCTTC. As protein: CASSIQGQSYNEQFF.